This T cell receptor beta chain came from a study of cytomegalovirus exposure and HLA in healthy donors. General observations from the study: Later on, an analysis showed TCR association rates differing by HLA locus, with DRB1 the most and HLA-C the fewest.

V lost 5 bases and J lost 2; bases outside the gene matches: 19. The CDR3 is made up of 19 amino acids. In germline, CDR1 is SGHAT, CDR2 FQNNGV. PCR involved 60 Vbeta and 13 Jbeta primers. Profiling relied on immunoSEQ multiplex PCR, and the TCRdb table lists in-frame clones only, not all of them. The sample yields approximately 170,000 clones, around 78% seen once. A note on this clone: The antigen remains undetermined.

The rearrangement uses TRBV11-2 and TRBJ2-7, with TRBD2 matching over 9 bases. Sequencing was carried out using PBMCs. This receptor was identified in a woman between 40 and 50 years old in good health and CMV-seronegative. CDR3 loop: CASSPIRKGASGKPYEQYF. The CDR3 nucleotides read TGTGCCAGCAGCCCTATCAGGAAGGGGGCTAGCGGGAAGCCCTACGAGCAGTACTTC.